The 32 T cell receptor beta chains presented below share a single source sample, sequenced in a study of T cells in Graves' hyperthyroidism and ophthalmopathy. It was RNA transcripts that yielded the amplified TCR beta CDR3 regions. In the first-round RT-PCR of the TCR CDR3, the HTBI primer set was used. TCRdb recomputed calls from the multiplex PCR reads with MiXCR, one row per CDR3 protein. In the table there are about 98,000 distinct CDR3 sequences, 35% to 45% of which are singletons. Source material: peripheral blood or thyroid tissue (not recorded which). All receptors derive from a woman in her twenties or thirties with Graves' hyperthyroidism.

The chain carries TRBV10-3 and TRBJ2-7; 14 nucleotides line up with TRBD2. CDR1 is ENHRY and CDR2 is SYGVKD in the germline V gene. Trimming at V came to 6 bases and at J to 6 bases, leaving 1 base not matched to a gene. This CDR3 comprises 13 residues. CDR3 sequence reads: CAISGLAGGEQYF. CDR3 nucleotides: TGTGCCATCAGCGGACTAGCGGGAGGCGAGCAGTACTTC.

The table lists this clonotype with many counts. CDR3 sequence (DNA): TGTGCCAGCAGTGGGTCGGGGGGTCGCGGCTACACCTTC. Translated: CASSGSGGRGYTF. V and J are TRBV6-5 and TRBJ1-2, with D maybe TRBD1 (5 bases). This CDR3 has 13 residues. Trimming took off 5 bases at V and 8 bases at J, with 15 bases between the two ends. Germline lookup yields CDR1 MNHEY and CDR2 SVGAGI.

This clonotype was detected ten times or more. The rearrangement links TRBV7-6 to TRBJ2-5, with 7 bases aligning to TRBD1. The CDR3 covers 14 residues. J lost 7 bases, V lost 1 base, and 6 bases had no gene match. CDR1 is SGHVS, CDR2 FNYEAQ, per germline. The CDR3 region is CASSLDRGTRTQYF. The CDR3 DNA sequence: TGTGCCAGCAGCTTAGACAGGGGAACTCGGACCCAGTACTTC.

This clonotype has ten or more counts. V is TRBV15 and J is TRBJ2-2; tentative D call: TRBD2 (6 bases). Between the trimmed V and J ends, which lost 7 bases and 3 bases, there was a span of 18 bases. The CDR3 spans 16 residues. Germline CDR1 is LNHNV and CDR2 is YYDKDF (reference sequence). CDR3 coding DNA: TGTGCCACCAAACCCTATGTCGGGGGAGACACCGGGGAGCTGTTTTTT. Amino acids: CATKPYVGGDTGELFF.

This clonotype was observed a handful of times. The chain uses TRBV9 and TRBJ2-3; D is uncertain. Between the trimmed V and J ends, which lost 0 bases and 6 bases, there was a span of 11 bases. This CDR3 is built from 14 residues. Germline V gene sequence: CDR1 SGDLS, CDR2 YYNGEE. For the CDR3, the DNA is TGTGCCAGCAGCGTAGGCTTAGGCCGGGATACGCAGTATTTT. It specifies CASSVGLGRDTQYF.

This clonotype was observed many times. This sequence joins TRBV5-1 and TRBJ2-5; D is ambiguous. The V end was cut by 4 bases, the J end by 5 bases, with 9 bases between. This CDR3 has 12 amino acids. The germline gives CDR1 SGHRS, CDR2 YFSETQ. The CDR3 region is CASSLRSETQYF. The CDR3 DNA reads TGCGCCAGCAGCCTCAGGAGCGAGACCCAGTACTTC.

The J gene is TRBJ1-1, the V gene TRBV5-1, with TRBD1 matching over 7 bases. The J segment lost 3 bases and the V segment lost 5 bases, leaving 4 bases of the junction unmatched. This CDR3 has 13 amino acids. Germline CDR1 SGHRS, CDR2 YFSETQ. The CDR3: CASRPGTDTEAFF. DNA for the CDR3: TGCGCCAGCAGACCCGGGACAGACACTGAAGCTTTCTTT.

This clonotype has a count of ten or more. The chain carries TRBV29-1 and TRBJ2-7; 9 bases fit TRBD2. V trimming: 6 bases; J trimming: 3 bases; junction bases outside the gene matches: 0. The CDR3 contains 11 residues. Germline V gene sequence: CDR1 SQVTM, CDR2 ANQGSEA. CDR3 region: CSVTSGYEQYF. The CDR3 DNA reads as TGCAGCGTGACTAGCGGCTACGAGCAGTACTTC.

In this sample, this clonotype turned up many times. The chain uses TRBV7-9 and TRBJ1-3; D is uncertain. Trimming stripped 1 base from V and 0 bases from J, with 13 bases between. The CDR3 loop spans 17 amino acids. Looked up from germline, CDR1 is SEHNR and CDR2 is FQNEAQ (reference sequence). The chain's CDR3 is CASSLDRSHISGNTIYF. CDR3 sequence (DNA): TGTGCCAGCAGCTTAGACCGCAGCCACATCTCTGGAAACACCATATATTTT.

Many counts were recorded for this clonotype. This may come from a read error, since a much larger clone is one base off. The CDR3 does not close with the conserved phenylalanine or tryptophan, likely indicating a read error. The chain recombines TRBV5-1 with TRBJ2-3; 11 nucleotides match TRBD2. With V trimmed by 8 bases and J by 1 base, 3 bases remained unmatched. The CDR3 sequence is 14 residues long. The germline V gene has CDR1 SGHRS and CDR2 YFSETQ. The CDR3 loop is CASMGLAGTDTQYL. CDR3 bases: TGCGCCAGTATGGGACTAGCGGGCACAGATACGCAGTATCTT.

With respect to this clonotype: One junction end disagrees with the germline gene, perhaps due to a read error. The chain has TRBV2 and TRBJ2-2, with D possibly being TRBD1 or TRBD2 (5 bases each). CDR3 length: 21 residues. Per the germline V gene, CDR1 is SNHLY and CDR2 is FYNNEI. CDR3 region: CASNQVPPLTGHRRNTGELLF. CDR3 DNA sequence: TGTGCCAGCAACCAAGTGCCTCCACTAACTGGGCACAGGAGGAACACCGGGGAGCTGCTTTTT. Drawing the rest from reference TRBV2 and TRBJ2-2, the complete variable domain is EPEVTQTPSHQVTQMGQEVILRCVPISNHLYFYWYRQILGQKVEFLVSFYNNEISEKSEIFDDQFSVERPDGSNFTLKIRSTKLEDSAMYFCASNQVPPLTGHRRNTGELLFGEGSRLTVL.

Details on this clonotype: The final CDR3 position lacks the conserved phenylalanine or tryptophan, pointing to a likely read error. The DNA is left out, because the CDR3 cannot be placed on it with certainty; the CDR3 is given as TCRdb lists it. The chain employs TRBV2 and TRBJ2-5; TRBD1 is the table's D call and was not checked against the DNA. Germline lookup yields CDR1 SNHLY and CDR2 FYNNEI. Ends included, the CDR3 has 15 residues. CDR3 region: CASSDAQVYGYTFGS.

This chain uses TRBV7-8 with TRBJ1-1; D possibly corresponds to TRBD1 (5 bases). This CDR3 comprises 16 residues. V gave up 5 bases and J gave up 5 bases, with 21 bases separating them. Germline V gene sequence: CDR1 SGHVS, CDR2 FQNEAQ. The CDR3 nucleotides read TGTGCCAGCAGCATAGGGGAGGGCGCGTCAGGAACTGAAGCTTTCTTT. Its protein product is CASSIGEGASGTEAFF.

This clonotype came up many times. J is TRBJ1-4 and V is TRBV6-5, with D tentatively TRBD1 (5 bases). The length of the CDR3 is 16 residues. Germline CDR1 MNHEY, CDR2 SVGAGI. Trimming removed 4 bases from V and 7 bases from J, with 19 bases in between. The CDR3 reads CASSFAQGSLGEKLFF. The DNA of the CDR3 is TGTGCCAGCAGTTTCGCTCAGGGCTCGTTGGGTGAAAAACTGTTTTTT.

Comment on this clonotype: Because the CDR3 is missing its conserved closing phenylalanine or tryptophan, this is likely a read error. This chain uses TRBV20-1 with TRBJ1-1; D possibly corresponds to TRBD1 (5 bases). The CDR3 spans 16 residues. Germline CDR1 DFQATT, CDR2 SNEGSKA (reference sequence). CDR3 nucleotides: TGCAGTGCTAGAACGGTTGGCTGGGGACTACGGGCTGAGGCTTTCCTT. Its translation: CSARTVGWGLRAEAFL.

This clonotype has a count of ten or more. The gene calls are TRBV6-5 and TRBJ2-7; TRBD2 matches at 7 bases. This CDR3 has 13 residues. V was pared by 7 bases and J by 2 bases, with 5 bases of the junction left unmatched. CDR1 and CDR2 from the germline V gene are MNHEY and SVGAGI. This chain's CDR3 is CASTAGRAYEQYF. The CDR3 nucleotides read TGTGCCAGCACCGCTGGGAGGGCCTACGAGCAGTACTTC.

This clonotype was seen only once. The chain recombines TRBV7-9 with TRBJ1-1; tentatively, D is TRBD1 (6 bases). Germline V CDR1 and CDR2: SEHNR, FQNEAQ (reference sequence). The V gene lost 6 bases and the J gene lost 4 bases, with 15 bases spanning the gap. This CDR3 has 14 amino acids. For the CDR3, the DNA is TGTGCCAGCAGTTACTCTGGCAGGGGCACTGAAGCTTTCTTT. As protein: CASSYSGRGTEAFF. Drawing the rest from reference TRBV7-9 and TRBJ1-1, the complete variable domain is DTGVSQNPRHKITKRGQNVTFRCDPISEHNRLYWYRQTLGQGPEFLTYFQNEAQLEKSRLLSDRFSAERPKGSFSTLEIQRTEQGDSAMYLCASSYSGRGTEAFFGQGTRLTVV.

This clonotype has ten or more counts. The rearrangement uses TRBV20-1 and TRBJ1-5; the match to TRBD1 covers 8 bases. With 3 bases clipped from V and 7 bases from J, the junction kept 8 bases outside the gene matches. Germline CDR1 is DFQATT and CDR2 is SNEGSKA (reference sequence). The CDR3 has 14 amino acids. CDR3 DNA: TGCAGTGCTAGTGCAGGGGGCGCCGGGCAGCCCCAGCATTTT. Translated, it gives CSASAGGAGQPQHF.

The genes are TRBV15 and TRBJ1-5, with TRBD1 matching 9 bases. With 3 bases clipped from V and 1 base from J, the junction kept 1 base outside the gene matches. The CDR3 extends over 15 amino acids. Germline V gene sequence: CDR1 LNHNV, CDR2 YYDKDF (reference sequence). The CDR3 DNA follows: TGTGCCACCAGCAGGGACAGGGGAAGCAATCAGCCCCAGCATTTT. Protein product: CATSRDRGSNQPQHF.

This clonotype was recorded at least ten times. Germline is not matched at one junction end, which may reflect a read error. The CDR3 protein is CASSLAERTEQYF. The CDR3 region has the DNA TGTGCCAGCAGCCTAGCTGAACGCACCGAGCAGTACTTC. The chain links TRBV7-2 to TRBJ2-7; possibly TRBD2 for D (5 bases). Looked up from germline, CDR1 is SGHTA and CDR2 is FQGNSA. The CDR3 is made up of 13 amino acids.

In regard to this clonotype: Given a much more abundant clone one base away, this may be a read error. This chain uses TRBV11-3 with TRBJ1-1; D remains ambiguous. Germline V gene data show CDR1 as SGHNT and CDR2 as YENEEA. The CDR3 consists of 13 residues. CDR3 in amino acids: CASSLEDSTEALF. The CDR3 region has the DNA TGTGCCAGCAGCTTAGAGGATTCCACTGAAGCTCTCTTT.

The chain has TRBV13 and TRBJ2-5; no firm D call. The V gene's germline CDR1 is PRHDT and CDR2 FYEKMQ (reference sequence). This CDR3 comprises 17 residues. V lost 6 bases and J 1 base, leaving 21 bases between the germline ends. CDR3 coding DNA: TGTGCCAGCAGTGAGTTTGGCAGGTGGGCCCCCCAAGAGACCCAGTACTTC. Translation: CASSEFGRWAPQETQYF. The complete variable domain, with remaining parts taken from reference TRBV13 and TRBJ2-5, reads AAGVIQSPRHLIKEKRETATLKCYPIPRHDTVYWYQQGPGQDPQFLISFYEKMQSDKGSIPDRFSAQQFSDYHSELNMSSLELGDSALYFCASSEFGRWAPQETQYFGPGTRLLVL.

This clonotype was recorded only once. A junction boundary mismatches the germline segment, possibly from a read error. The chain joins TRBV15 to TRBJ1-1; D call uncertain. The germline V gene encodes CDR1 LNHNV and CDR2 YYDKDF (reference sequence). The CDR3 totals 13 residues. CDR3 DNA sequence: TGTGCCGCCAGCCACTGCACGAACACTGAAGCTTTCTTT. This encodes CAASHCTNTEAFF.

A remark on this clonotype: Possible read error: a much larger clone is one base away. CDR3: CASSFFRGRLSGNTIYF. CDR3 sequence (DNA): TGTGCCAGCAGTTTCTTCCGGGGCAGGCTCTCTGGAAACACCATATATTTT. The chain is built from TRBV6-5 and TRBJ1-3; tentatively, D is TRBD1 (5 bases). The V gene lost 4 bases and the J gene lost 0 bases, with 16 bases spanning the gap. Germline CDR1 MNHEY, CDR2 SVGAGI. The CDR3 has 17 amino acids.

J is TRBJ1-1 and V is TRBV12-3 or TRBV12-4; no definite D call. The CDR3 extends over 18 amino acids. V was pared by 6 bases and J by 5 bases, with 28 bases between. CDR3 protein: CASSPISLPAGWPTEAFF. The CDR3 DNA reads TGTGCCAGCAGCCCAATCTCTCTCCCGGCGGGGTGGCCAACTGAAGCTTTCTTT.

V usage is TRBV12-3 or TRBV12-4 and J usage is TRBJ2-5; 13 bases agree with TRBD2. The CDR3 covers 16 residues. With V trimmed by 5 bases and J by 5 bases, 8 bases remained unmatched. CDR3 sequence (DNA): TGTGCCAGCAGTCCACTAGCGGGAGGGCCTGGCGAGACCCAGTACTTC. Translating it yields CASSPLAGGPGETQYF.

The rearrangement uses TRBV7-3 and TRBJ2-7; 13 bases are a match to TRBD2. This CDR3 spans 14 amino acids. V trimming: 5 bases; J trimming: 5 bases; junction bases outside the gene matches: 3. Germline V gene data show CDR1 as SGHTA and CDR2 as FQGTGA. CDR3 residues: CASSPGLAGDEQYF. The DNA of the CDR3 is TGTGCCAGCAGCCCCGGACTAGCGGGAGACGAGCAGTACTTC.

This clonotype was counted at least ten times. The chain uses TRBV6-5 and TRBJ1-5; D is perhaps TRBD1 (5 bases). There are 16 residues in the CDR3. Trimming stripped 6 bases from V and 4 bases from J, with 19 bases between. CDR1 and CDR2 (germline): MNHEY, SVGAGI. The CDR3 coding sequence is TGTGCCAGCAGATCGACGGGGCGCGGGTTAAATCAGCCCCAGCATTTT. Translating gives CASRSTGRGLNQPQHF.

This clonotype was picked up many times. The chain combines TRBV20-1 with TRBJ2-7, with D possibly being TRBD2 (6 bases). Trimming removed 6 bases from V and 3 bases from J, with 24 bases in between. The CDR3 is 16 amino acids. CDR1 is DFQATT and CDR2 is SNEGSKA in the germline V gene (reference sequence). The CDR3 region has the DNA TGCAGTGCCGAGAAGGGGTATACTAGCTTAAACTACGAGCAGTACTTC. Translation gives CSAEKGYTSLNYEQYF.

This clonotype was counted many times. The rearrangement joins TRBV6-5 to TRBJ2-7; D assignment may be TRBD1 or TRBD2 (5 bases each). The CDR3 has 13 amino acids. The V and J ends lost 9 bases and 3 bases respectively, with 15 bases between them. The V gene's germline CDR1 is MNHEY and CDR2 SVGAGI. The DNA of the CDR3 is TGTGCCAGTAGAGGGTTAGGGGTCTACGAGCAGTACTTC. Translating it yields CASRGLGVYEQYF.

The gene calls are TRBV4-3 and TRBJ1-2, with D maybe TRBD1 (5 bases). V dropped 1 base and J dropped 8 bases, with 14 bases sitting between them. From germline, CDR1 is LGHNA and CDR2 YSLEER. The CDR3 length is 14 residues. CDR3 amino acids: CASSQGDAQGGYTF. In DNA, the CDR3 is TGCGCCAGCAGCCAAGGGGACGCCCAAGGCGGCTACACCTTC.

The sample holds many counts of this clonotype. V is TRBV12-3 or TRBV12-4 and J is TRBJ1-2, with D perhaps TRBD1 (5 bases). The CDR3 loop spans 13 amino acids. The germline V and J ends were trimmed by 2 bases and 8 bases, with 12 bases remaining between them. The CDR3, as DNA: TGTGCCAGCAGTTTACCGGGGCATCAGGGCTACACCTTC. Protein sequence: CASSLPGHQGYTF.